Reported below is one TCR beta chain. This specimen belongs to a study of cytotoxic CD8 clonotypes in ibrutinib-treated CLL. The data were produced by immunoSEQ multiplex PCR, yet TCRdb's version contains in-frame clones alone and is incomplete. The data show around 330,000 clones, approximately 67% seen once. The TCR was taken from a human donor with chronic lymphocytic leukemia. Sequencing was performed on PBMCs, taken after 36 months of ibrutinib treatment.

CDR3 loop: CASRTLYSGGPHNEQFF. Written as DNA, the CDR3 is TGTGCCAGCAGGACCTTATATAGTGGGGGGCCACACAATGAGCAGTTCTTC. The genes are TRBV28 and TRBJ2-1; D is tentatively TRBD1 or TRBD2 (6 bases each). The length of the CDR3 is 17 residues. Trimming shortened V by 6 bases and J by 5 bases, and 23 bases separated the two germline ends. The germline V gene encodes CDR1 MDHEN and CDR2 SYDVKM.